This T cell receptor beta chain derives from a study of T cell changes during pregnancy in multiple sclerosis. The germline gives CDR1 SEHNR, CDR2 FQNEAQ (reference sequence). V was pared by 5 bases and J by 3 bases, with 6 bases of the junction left unmatched. The CDR3 is 15 residues long. Assay used: immunoSEQ multiplex PCR; TCRdb lists only in-frame clones, some missing. Of tens of thousands of clones listed, 92% were seen once; the top ten hold 1.4%. The TCR was taken from a female donor with multiple sclerosis, enrolled in a pregnancy study. The sequenced sample was peripheral blood, obtained in the second trimester of pregnancy. The rearrangement links TRBV7-9 to TRBJ2-7, with TRBD2 matching over 11 bases. In DNA form, the CDR3 reads TGTGCCAGCAGCCAGGCCGGGACTAGCGGCTACGAGCAGTACTTC. Encoded protein: CASSQAGTSGYEQYF.